The TCR beta chain described here comes from a study of control samples from healthy donors and cancer patients. Measured with immunoSEQ multiplex PCR; TCRdb has only the in-frame clones, and not every one. The sample consists of roughly 100,000 clones, around nine tenths of them appearing once. This CDR3 contains 15 residues. The germline gives CDR1 KGHSH, CDR2 LQKENI. Trimming shortened V by 1 base and J by 5 bases, and 11 bases separated the two germline ends. The TCR was taken from a man in his sixties with lung cancer. Sequencing was done on a sample of PBMCs. This chain links TRBV18 with TRBJ1-4; no firm D call. CDR3 in amino acids: CASSPRRERNEKLFF. CDR3 coding DNA: TGTGCCAGCTCACCACGAAGGGAGAGGAATGAAAAACTGTTTTTT. Drawing the rest from reference TRBV18 and TRBJ1-4, the complete variable domain is NAGVMQNPRHLVRRRGQEARLRCSPMKGHSHVYWYRQLPEEGLKFMVYLQKENIIDESGMPKERFSAEFPKEGPSILRIQQVVRGDSAAYFCASSPRRERNEKLFFGSGTQLSVL.